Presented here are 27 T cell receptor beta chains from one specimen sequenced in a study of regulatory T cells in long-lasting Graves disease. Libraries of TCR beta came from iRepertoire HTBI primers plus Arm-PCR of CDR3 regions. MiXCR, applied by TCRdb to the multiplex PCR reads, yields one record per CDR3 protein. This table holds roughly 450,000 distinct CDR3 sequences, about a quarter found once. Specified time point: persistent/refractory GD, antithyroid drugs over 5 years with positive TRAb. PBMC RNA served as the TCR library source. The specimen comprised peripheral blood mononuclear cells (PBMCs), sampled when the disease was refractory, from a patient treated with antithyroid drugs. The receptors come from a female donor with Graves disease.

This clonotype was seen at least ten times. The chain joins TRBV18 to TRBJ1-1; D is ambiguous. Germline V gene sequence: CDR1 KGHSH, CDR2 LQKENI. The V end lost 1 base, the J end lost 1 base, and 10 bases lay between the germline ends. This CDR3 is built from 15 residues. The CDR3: CASSPRETSNTEAFF. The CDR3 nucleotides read TGTGCCAGCTCACCACGGGAGACATCGAACACTGAAGCTTTCTTT.

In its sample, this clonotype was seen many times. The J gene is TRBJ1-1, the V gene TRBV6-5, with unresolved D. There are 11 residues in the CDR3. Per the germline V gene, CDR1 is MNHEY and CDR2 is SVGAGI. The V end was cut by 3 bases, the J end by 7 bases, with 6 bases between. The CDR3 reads CASSYFGEAFF. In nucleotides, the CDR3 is TGTGCCAGCAGTTATTTCGGTGAAGCTTTCTTT.

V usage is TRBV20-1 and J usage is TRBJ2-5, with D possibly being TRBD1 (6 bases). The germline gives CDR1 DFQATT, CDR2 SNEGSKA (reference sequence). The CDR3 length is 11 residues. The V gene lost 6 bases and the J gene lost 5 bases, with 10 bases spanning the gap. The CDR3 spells CSATGLETQYF. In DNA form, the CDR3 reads TGCAGTGCAACAGGGTTGGAGACCCAGTACTTC.

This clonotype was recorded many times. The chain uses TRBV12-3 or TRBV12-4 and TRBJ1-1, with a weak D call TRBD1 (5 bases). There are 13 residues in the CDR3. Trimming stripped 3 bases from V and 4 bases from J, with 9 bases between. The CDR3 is CASSLGDSTEAFF. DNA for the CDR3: TGTGCCAGCAGTTTGGGGGATAGCACTGAAGCTTTCTTT.

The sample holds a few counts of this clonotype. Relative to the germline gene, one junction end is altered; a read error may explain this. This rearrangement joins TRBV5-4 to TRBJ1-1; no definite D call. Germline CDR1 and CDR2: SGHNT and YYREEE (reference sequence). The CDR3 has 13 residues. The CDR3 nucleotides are TGTGCCAGCAGCTTGGGAGGGAACCCTGAAGCTTTCTTT. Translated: CASSLGGNPEAFF. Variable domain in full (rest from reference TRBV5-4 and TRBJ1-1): ETGVTQSPTHLIKTRGQQVTLRCSSQSGHNTVSWYQQALGQGPQFIFQYYREEENGRGNFPPRFSGLQFPNYSSELNVNALELDDSALYLCASSLGGNPEAFFGQGTRLTVV.

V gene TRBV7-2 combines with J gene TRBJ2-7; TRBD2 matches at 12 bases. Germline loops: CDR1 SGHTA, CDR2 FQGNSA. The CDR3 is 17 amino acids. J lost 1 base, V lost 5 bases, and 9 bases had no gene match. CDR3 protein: CASSLSLAGGISYEQYF. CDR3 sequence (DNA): TGTGCCAGCAGCCTATCCCTAGCGGGAGGGATTTCCTACGAGCAGTACTTC.

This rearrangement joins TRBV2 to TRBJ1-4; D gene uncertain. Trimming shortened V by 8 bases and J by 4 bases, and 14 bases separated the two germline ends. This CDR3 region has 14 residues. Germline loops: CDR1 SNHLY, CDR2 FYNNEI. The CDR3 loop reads CASLAEYINEKLFF. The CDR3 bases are TGTGCCAGCCTCGCCGAATACATTAATGAAAAACTGTTTTTT.

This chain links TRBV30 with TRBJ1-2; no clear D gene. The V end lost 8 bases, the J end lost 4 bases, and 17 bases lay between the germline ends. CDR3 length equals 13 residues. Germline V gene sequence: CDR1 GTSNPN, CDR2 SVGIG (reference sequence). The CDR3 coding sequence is TGTGCCCTGGATTCTTTGCGTCGCTATGGCTACACCTTC. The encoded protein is CALDSLRRYGYTF.

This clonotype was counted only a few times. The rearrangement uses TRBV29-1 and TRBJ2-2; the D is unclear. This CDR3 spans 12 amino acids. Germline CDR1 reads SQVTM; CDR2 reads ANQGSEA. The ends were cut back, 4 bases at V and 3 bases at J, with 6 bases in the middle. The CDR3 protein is CSVARHTGELFF. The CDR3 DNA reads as TGCAGCGTTGCGCGGCACACCGGGGAGCTGTTTTTT.

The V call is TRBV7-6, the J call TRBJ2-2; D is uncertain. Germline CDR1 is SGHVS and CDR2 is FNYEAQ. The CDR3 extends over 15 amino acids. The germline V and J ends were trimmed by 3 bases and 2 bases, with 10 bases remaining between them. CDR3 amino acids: CASSFPFLNTGELFF. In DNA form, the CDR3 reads TGTGCCAGCAGCTTTCCTTTCTTAAACACCGGGGAGCTGTTTTTT.

Here the CDR3 reads CASSLSGVTAGNQPQHF. As DNA, the CDR3 is TGTGCCAGCAGTTTATCCGGGGTGACGGCGGGCAATCAGCCCCAGCATTTT. The chain is built from TRBV27 and TRBJ1-5; D not resolved. CDR3 length: 17 residues. The germline V gene encodes CDR1 MNHEY and CDR2 SMNVEV (reference sequence). V was cut by 0 bases and J by 2 bases, with 14 bases left in between.

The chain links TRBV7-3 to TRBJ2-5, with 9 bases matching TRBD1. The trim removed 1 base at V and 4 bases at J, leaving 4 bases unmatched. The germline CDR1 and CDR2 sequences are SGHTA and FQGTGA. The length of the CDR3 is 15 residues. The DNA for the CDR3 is TGTGCCAGCAGCTTAATCCCGGGACAGGGAGAGACCCAGTACTTC. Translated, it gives CASSLIPGQGETQYF.

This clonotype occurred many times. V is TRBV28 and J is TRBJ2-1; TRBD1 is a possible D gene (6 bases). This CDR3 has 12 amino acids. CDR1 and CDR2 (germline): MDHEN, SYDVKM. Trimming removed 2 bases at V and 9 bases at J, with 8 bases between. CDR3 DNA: TGTGCCAGCAGTTTAACAGGGACTGAGCAGTTCTTC. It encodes CASSLTGTEQFF.

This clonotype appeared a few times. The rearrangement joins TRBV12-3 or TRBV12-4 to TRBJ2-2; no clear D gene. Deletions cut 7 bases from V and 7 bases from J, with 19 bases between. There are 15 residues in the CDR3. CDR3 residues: CASTSQTSMGGELFF. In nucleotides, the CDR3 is TGTGCCAGCACCTCGCAGACGAGTATGGGCGGGGAGCTGTTTTTT.

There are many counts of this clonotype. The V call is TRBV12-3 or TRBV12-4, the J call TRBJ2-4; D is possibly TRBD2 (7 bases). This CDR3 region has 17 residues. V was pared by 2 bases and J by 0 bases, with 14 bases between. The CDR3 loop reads CASSLILGGLAKNIQYF. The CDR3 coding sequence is TGTGCCAGCAGTTTAATCCTCGGGGGGCTAGCCAAAAACATTCAGTACTTC.

The CDR3 nucleotides read TGTGCCACCAGTGATTTATGGACTACGGGCTACGAGCAGTACTTC. Translating gives CATSDLWTTGYEQYF. The rearrangement links TRBV24-1 to TRBJ2-7; TRBD2 might be the D (6 bases). The CDR3 runs 15 residues. V was shortened by 1 base and J by 3 bases, with 12 bases between the two germline ends. Germline lookup yields CDR1 KGHDR and CDR2 SFDVKD.

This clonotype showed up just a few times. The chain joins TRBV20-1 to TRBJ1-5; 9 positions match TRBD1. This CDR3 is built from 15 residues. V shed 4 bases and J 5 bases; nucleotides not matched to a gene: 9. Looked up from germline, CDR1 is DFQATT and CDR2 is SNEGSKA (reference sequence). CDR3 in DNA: TGCAGTGCTACTCCGGGACAGGGTAGGGATCAGCCCCAGCATTTT. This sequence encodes CSATPGQGRDQPQHF.

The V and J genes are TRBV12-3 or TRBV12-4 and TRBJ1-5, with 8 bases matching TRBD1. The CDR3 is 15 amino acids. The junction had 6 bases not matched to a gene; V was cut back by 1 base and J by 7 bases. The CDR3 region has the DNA TGTGCCAGCAGTTTAGGGGCAGGGGGCTTCCAGCCCCAGCATTTT. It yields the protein CASSLGAGGFQPQHF.

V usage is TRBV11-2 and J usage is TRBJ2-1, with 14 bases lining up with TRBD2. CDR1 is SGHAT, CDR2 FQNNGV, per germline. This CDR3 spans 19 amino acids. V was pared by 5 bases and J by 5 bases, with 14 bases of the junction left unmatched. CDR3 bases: TGTGCCAGCAGCGCCAAGCGACTAGCGGGAGGGCCAAAGGACAATGAGCAGTTCTTC. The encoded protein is CASSAKRLAGGPKDNEQFF. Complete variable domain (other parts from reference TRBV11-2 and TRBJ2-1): EAGVAQSPRYKIIEKRQSVAFWCNPISGHATLYWYQQILGQGPKLLIQFQNNGVVDDSQLPKDRFSAERLKGVDSTLKIQPAKLEDSAVYLCASSAKRLAGGPKDNEQFFGPGTRLTVL.

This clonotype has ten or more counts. DNA of the CDR3: TGCAGCGTTGGACCCGGGACTACCCAAGAGACCCAGTACTTC. This sequence encodes CSVGPGTTQETQYF. V and J are TRBV29-1 and TRBJ2-5; TRBD2 matches 7 bases. Germline CDR1 and CDR2: SQVTM and ANQGSEA. The CDR3 is 14 residues long. V lost 4 bases, J lost 1 base, and 6 bases stayed unmatched.

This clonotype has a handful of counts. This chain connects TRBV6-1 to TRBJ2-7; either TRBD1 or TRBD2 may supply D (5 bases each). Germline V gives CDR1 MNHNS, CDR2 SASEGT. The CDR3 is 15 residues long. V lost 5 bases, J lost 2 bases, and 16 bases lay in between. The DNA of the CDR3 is TGTGCCAGCAGTACAACGAGGGACGGACCCTACGAGCAGTACTTC. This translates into CASSTTRDGPYEQYF.

Here the CDR3 DNA reads TGTGCCAGCAGCCAAGAATTGCGGGGGCTATCGAAGACCCAGTACTTC. It is translated as CASSQELRGLSKTQYF. The chain uses TRBV4-2 and TRBJ2-5; D possibly corresponds to TRBD2 (7 bases). CDR3 length: 16 residues. The germline V and J ends were trimmed by 0 bases and 6 bases, with 17 bases remaining between them. The germline V gene has CDR1 LGHNA and CDR2 YNFKEQ.

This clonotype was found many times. CDR3 region: CSVVAGTNTEAFF. The CDR3 DNA reads as TGCAGCGTTGTGGCAGGGACGAACACTGAAGCTTTCTTT. This sequence joins TRBV29-1 and TRBJ1-1; TRBD1 might be the D (5 bases). There are 13 residues in the CDR3. Germline V lookup: CDR1 SQVTM, CDR2 ANQGSEA. The V end lost 4 bases, the J end lost 1 base, and 10 bases lay between the germline ends.

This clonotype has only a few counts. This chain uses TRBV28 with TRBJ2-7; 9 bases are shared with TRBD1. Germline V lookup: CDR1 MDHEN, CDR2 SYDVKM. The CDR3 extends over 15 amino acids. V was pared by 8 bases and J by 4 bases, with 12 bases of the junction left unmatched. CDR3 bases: TGTGCCAGCCGCCTCGGAAACAGGGGGCTTTACGAGCAGTACTTC. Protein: CASRLGNRGLYEQYF.

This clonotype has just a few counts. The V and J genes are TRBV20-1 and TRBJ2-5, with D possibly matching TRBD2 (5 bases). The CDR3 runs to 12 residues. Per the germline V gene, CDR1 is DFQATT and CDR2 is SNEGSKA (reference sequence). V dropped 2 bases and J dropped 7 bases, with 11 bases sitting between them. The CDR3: CSARSPEGTQYF. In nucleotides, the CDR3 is TGCAGTGCTAGATCTCCAGAGGGGACCCAGTACTTC.

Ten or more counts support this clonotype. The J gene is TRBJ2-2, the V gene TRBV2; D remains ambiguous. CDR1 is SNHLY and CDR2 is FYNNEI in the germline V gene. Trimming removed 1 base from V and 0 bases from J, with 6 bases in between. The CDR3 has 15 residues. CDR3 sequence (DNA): TGTGCCAGCAGTGAAGGGATCGCGAACACCGGGGAGCTGTTTTTT. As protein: CASSEGIANTGELFF.

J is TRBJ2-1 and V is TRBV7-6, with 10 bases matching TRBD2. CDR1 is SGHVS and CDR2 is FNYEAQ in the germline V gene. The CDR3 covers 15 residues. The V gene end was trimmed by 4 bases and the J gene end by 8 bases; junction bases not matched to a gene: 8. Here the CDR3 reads CASSSAGGPGDEQFF. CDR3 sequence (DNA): TGTGCCAGCAGCTCAGCGGGAGGGCCGGGGGATGAGCAGTTCTTC.